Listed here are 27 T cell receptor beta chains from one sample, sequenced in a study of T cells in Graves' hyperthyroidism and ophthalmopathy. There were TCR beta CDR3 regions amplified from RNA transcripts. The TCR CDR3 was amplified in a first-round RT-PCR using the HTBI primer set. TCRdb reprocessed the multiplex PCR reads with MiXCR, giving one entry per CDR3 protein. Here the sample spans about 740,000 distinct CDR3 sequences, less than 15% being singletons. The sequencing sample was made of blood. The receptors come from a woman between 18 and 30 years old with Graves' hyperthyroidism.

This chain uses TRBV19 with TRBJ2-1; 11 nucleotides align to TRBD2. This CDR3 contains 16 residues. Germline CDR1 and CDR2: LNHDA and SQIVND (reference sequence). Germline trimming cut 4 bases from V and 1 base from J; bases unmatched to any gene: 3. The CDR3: CASSNLAGGSYNEQFF. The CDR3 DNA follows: TGTGCCAGTAGTAACCTAGCGGGAGGATCCTACAATGAGCAGTTCTTC.

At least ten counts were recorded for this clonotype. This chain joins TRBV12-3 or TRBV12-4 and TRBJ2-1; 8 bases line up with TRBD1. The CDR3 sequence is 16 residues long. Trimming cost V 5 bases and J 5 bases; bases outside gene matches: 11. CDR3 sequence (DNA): TGTGCCAGCAGTCGCCCCGGGACAGGTCGGAACAATGAGCAGTTCTTC. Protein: CASSRPGTGRNNEQFF.

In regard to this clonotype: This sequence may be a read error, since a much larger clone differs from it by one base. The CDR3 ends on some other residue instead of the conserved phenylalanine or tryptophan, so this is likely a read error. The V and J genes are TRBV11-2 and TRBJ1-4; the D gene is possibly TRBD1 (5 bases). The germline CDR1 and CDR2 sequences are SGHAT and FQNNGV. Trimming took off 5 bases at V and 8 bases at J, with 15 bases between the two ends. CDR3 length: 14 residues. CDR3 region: CASSRWGTVEKLFL. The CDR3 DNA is TGTGCCAGCAGCCGATGGGGGACGGTAGAAAAACTGTTTCTT.

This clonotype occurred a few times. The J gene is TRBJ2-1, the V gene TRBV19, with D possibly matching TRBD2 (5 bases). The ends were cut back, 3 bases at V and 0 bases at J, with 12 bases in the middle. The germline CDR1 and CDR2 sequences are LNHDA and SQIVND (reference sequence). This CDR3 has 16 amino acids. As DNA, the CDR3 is TGTGCCAGTAGTATCTCGGGATATTCCTCCTACAATGAGCAGTTCTTC. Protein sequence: CASSISGYSSYNEQFF. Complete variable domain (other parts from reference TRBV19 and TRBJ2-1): DGGITQSPKYLFRKEGQNVTLSCEQNLNHDAMYWYRQDPGQGLRLIYYSQIVNDFQKGDIAEGYSVSREKKESFPLTVTSAQKNPTAFYLCASSISGYSSYNEQFFGPGTRLTVL.

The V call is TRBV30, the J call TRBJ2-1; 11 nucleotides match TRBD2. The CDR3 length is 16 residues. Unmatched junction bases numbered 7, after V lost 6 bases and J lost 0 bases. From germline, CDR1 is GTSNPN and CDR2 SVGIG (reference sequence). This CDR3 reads CACPGTSGFSYNEQFF. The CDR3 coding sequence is TGTGCCTGCCCCGGGACTAGCGGTTTCTCCTACAATGAGCAGTTCTTC.

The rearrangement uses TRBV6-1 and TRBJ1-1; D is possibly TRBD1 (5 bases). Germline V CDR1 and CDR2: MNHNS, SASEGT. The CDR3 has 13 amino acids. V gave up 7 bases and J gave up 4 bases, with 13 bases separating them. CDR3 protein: CASIGGASTEAFF. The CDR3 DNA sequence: TGTGCCAGCATCGGAGGGGCTAGCACTGAAGCTTTCTTT.

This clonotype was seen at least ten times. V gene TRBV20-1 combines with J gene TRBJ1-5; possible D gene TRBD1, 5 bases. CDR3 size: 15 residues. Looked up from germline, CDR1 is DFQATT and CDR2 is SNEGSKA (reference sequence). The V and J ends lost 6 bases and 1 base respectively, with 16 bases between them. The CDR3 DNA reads TGCAGTGCCCTGGCGGCCCGGGACAGCAATCAGCCCCAGCATTTT. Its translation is CSALAARDSNQPQHF.

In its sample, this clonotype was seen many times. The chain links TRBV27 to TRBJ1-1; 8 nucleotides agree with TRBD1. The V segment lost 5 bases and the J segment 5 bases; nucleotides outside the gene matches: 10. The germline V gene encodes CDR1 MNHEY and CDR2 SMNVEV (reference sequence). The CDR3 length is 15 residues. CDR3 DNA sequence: TGTGCCAGCAGTCTACGGACAGGGTGGAATACTGAAGCTTTCTTT. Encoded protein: CASSLRTGWNTEAFF.

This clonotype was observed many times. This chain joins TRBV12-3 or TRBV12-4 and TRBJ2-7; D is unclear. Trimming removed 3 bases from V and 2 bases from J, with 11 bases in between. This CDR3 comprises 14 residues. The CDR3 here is CASSFALRPYEQYF. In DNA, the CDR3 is TGTGCCAGCAGTTTTGCACTTCGACCCTACGAGCAGTACTTC.

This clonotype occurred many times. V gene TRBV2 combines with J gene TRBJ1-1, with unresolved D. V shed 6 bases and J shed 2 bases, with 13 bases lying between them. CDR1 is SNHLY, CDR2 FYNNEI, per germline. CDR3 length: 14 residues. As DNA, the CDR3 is TGTGCCAGCAGCCTCTTATCCGTTAACACTGAAGCTTTCTTT. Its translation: CASSLLSVNTEAFF.

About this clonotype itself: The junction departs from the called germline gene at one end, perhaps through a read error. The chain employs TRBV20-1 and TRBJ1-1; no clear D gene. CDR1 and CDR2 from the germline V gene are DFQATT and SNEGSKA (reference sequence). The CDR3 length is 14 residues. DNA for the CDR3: TGCAGTGCTAGAGATATGCCGAGGAACTCTGAAGCTTTCTTT. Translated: CSARDMPRNSEAFF.

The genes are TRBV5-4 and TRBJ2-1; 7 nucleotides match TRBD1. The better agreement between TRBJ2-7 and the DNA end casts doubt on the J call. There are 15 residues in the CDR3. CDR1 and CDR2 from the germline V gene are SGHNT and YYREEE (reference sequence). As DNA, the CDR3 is TGTGCCAGCAGTCAACCACAGGGGAACTACAATGAGCAGTACTTC. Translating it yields CASSQPQGNYNEQYF.

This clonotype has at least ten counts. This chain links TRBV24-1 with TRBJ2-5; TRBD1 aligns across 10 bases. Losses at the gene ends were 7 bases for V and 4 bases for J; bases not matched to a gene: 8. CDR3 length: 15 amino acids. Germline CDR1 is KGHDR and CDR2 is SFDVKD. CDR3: CATSRDRGTLETQYF. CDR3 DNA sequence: TGTGCCACCAGCCGGGACAGGGGCACCTTAGAGACCCAGTACTTC.

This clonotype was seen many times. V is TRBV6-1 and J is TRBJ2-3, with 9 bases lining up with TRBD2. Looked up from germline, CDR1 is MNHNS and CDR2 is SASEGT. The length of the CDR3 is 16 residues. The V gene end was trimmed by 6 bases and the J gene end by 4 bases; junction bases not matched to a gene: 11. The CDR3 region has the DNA TGTGCCAGCAGGAAGAAAATAGCGGGAGTGGCAGATACGCAGTATTTT. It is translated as CASRKKIAGVADTQYF.

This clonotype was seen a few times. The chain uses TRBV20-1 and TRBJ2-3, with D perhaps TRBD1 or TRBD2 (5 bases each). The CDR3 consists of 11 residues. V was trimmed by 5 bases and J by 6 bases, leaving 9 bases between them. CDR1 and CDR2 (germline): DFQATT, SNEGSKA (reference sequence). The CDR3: CSAWDVDTQYF. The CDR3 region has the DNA TGCAGTGCTTGGGACGTGGATACGCAGTATTTT.

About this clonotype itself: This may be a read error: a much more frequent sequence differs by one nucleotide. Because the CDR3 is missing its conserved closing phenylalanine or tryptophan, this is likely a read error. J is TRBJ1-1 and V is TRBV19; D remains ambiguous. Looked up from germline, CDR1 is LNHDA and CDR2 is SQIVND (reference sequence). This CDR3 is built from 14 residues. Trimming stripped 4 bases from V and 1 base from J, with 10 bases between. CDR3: CASSRPRQNTEAFL. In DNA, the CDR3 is TGTGCCAGTAGTAGACCCAGGCAGAACACTGAAGCTTTCCTT.

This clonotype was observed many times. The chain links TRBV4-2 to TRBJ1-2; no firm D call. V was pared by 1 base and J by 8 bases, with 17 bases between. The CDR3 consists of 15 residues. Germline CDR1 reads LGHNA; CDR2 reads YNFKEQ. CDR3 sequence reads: CASSQGVESKRGYTF. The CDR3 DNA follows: TGTGCCAGCAGCCAAGGAGTAGAGTCGAAGAGAGGCTACACCTTC.

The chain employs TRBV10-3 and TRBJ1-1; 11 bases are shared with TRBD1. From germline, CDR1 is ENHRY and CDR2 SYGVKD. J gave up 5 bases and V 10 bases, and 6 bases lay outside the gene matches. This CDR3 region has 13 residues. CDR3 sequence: CASFGTGGTEAFF. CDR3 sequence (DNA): TGTGCCAGCTTTGGGACAGGGGGGACTGAAGCTTTCTTT.

CDR3 residues: CASSYSPGAGANVLTF. CDR3 DNA: TGTGCCAGCAGTTATAGCCCGGGGGCTGGGGCCAACGTCCTGACTTTC. The chain combines TRBV6-9 with TRBJ2-6; maybe TRBD2 (6 bases). Trimming stripped 2 bases from V and 2 bases from J, with 10 bases between. The V gene's germline CDR1 is MNHGY and CDR2 SVAAGI. The CDR3 has 16 amino acids.

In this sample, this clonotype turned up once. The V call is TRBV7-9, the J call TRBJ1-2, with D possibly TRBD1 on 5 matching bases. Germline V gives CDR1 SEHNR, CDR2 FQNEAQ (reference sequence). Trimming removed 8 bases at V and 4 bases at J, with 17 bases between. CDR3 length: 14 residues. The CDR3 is CASLDQGNGYGYTF. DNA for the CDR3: TGTGCCAGCTTAGACCAGGGTAACGGCTATGGCTACACCTTC.

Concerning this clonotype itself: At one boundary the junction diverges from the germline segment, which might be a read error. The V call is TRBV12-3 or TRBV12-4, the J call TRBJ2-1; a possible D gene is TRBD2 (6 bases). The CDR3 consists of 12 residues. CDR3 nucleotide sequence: TGTGCCACCAGTGGGACTCCTAATGAGCAGTTCTTC. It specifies CATSGTPNEQFF.

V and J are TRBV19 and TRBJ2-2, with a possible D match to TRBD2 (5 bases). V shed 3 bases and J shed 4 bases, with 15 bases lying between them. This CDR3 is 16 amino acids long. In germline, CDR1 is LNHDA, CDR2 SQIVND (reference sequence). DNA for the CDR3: TGTGCCAGTAGTATCTTCTCTAGCCTGGGCACCGGGGAGCTGTTTTTT. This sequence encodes CASSIFSSLGTGELFF. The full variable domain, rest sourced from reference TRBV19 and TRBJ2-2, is DGGITQSPKYLFRKEGQNVTLSCEQNLNHDAMYWYRQDPGQGLRLIYYSQIVNDFQKGDIAEGYSVSREKKESFPLTVTSAQKNPTAFYLCASSIFSSLGTGELFFGEGSRLTVL.

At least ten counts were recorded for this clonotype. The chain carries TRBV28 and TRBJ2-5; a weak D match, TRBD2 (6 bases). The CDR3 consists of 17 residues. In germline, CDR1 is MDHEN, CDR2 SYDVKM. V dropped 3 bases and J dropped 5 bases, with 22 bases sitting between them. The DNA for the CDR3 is TGTGCCAGCAGTTTGACCCTCATGGGGGGAGTGTATGAGACCCAGTACTTC. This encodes CASSLTLMGGVYETQYF.

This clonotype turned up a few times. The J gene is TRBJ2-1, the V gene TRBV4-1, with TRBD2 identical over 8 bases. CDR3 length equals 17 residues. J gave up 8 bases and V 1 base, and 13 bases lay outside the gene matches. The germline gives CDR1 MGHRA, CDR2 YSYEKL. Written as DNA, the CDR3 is TGCGCCAGCAGCCAAGTAATGGCGGGAGGAGTCGACCATGAGCAGTTCTTC. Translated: CASSQVMAGGVDHEQFF.

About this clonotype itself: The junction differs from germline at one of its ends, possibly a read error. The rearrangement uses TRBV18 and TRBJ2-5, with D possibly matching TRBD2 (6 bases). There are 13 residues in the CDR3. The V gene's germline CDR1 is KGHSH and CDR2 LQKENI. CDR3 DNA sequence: TGTGCCAGCTCACCCGCGGGGCAAGAGACCCAGTGCTTC. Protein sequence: CASSPAGQETQCF.

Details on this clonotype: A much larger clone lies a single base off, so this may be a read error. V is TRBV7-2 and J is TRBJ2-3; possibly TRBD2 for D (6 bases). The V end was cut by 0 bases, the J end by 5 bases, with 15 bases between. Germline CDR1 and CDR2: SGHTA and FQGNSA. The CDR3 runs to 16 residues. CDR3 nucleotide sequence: TGTGCCAGCAGCTTAGCTAGCGCTCTGGGGGGAGATACGCAGTATTTT. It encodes CASSLASALGGDTQYF. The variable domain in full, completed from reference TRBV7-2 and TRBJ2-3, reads GAGVSQSPSNKVTEKGKDVELRCDPISGHTALYWYRQSLGQGLEFLIYFQGNSAPDKSGLPSDRFSAERTGGSVSTLTIQRTQQEDSAVYLCASSLASALGGDTQYFGPGTRLTVL.

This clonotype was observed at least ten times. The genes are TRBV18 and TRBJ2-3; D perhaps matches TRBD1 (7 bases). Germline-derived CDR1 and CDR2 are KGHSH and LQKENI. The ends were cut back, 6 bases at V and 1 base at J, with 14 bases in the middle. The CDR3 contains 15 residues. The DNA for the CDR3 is TGTGCCAGCTCCTTCAGGGGGGCACGCACAGATACGCAGTATTTT. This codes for CASSFRGARTDTQYF. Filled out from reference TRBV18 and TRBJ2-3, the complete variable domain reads NAGVMQNPRHLVRRRGQEARLRCSPMKGHSHVYWYRQLPEEGLKFMVYLQKENIIDESGMPKERFSAEFPKEGPSILRIQQVVRGDSAAYFCASSFRGARTDTQYFGPGTRLTVL.